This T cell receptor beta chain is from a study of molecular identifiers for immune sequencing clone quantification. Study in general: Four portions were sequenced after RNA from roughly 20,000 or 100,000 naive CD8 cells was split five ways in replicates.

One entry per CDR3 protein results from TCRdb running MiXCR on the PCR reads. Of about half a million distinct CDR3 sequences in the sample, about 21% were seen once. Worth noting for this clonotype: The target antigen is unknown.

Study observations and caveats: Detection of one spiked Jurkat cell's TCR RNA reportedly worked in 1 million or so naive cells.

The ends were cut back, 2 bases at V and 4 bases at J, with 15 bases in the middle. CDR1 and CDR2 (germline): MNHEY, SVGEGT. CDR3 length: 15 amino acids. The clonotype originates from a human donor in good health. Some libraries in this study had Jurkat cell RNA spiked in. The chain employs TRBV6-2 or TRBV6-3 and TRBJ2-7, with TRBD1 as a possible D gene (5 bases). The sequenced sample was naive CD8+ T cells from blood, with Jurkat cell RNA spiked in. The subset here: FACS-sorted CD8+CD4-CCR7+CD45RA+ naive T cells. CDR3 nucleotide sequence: TGTGCCAGCAGTTACCCTAGGGGATCCGATTACGAGCAGTACTTC. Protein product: CASSYPRGSDYEQYF.